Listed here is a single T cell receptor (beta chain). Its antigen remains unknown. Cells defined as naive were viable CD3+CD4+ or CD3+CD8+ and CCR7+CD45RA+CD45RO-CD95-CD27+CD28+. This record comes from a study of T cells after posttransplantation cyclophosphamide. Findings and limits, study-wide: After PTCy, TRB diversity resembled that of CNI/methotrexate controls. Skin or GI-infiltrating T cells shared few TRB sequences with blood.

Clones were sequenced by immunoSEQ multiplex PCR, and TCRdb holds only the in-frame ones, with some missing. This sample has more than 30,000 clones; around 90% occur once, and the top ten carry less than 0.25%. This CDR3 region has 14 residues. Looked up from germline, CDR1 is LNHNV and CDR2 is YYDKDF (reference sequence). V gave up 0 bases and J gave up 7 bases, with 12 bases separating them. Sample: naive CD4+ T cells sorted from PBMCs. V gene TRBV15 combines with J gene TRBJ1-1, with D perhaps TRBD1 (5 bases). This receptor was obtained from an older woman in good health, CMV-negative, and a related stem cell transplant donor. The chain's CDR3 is CATSRDPGHVEAFF. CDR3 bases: TGTGCCACCAGCAGAGACCCCGGACACGTTGAAGCTTTCTTT.